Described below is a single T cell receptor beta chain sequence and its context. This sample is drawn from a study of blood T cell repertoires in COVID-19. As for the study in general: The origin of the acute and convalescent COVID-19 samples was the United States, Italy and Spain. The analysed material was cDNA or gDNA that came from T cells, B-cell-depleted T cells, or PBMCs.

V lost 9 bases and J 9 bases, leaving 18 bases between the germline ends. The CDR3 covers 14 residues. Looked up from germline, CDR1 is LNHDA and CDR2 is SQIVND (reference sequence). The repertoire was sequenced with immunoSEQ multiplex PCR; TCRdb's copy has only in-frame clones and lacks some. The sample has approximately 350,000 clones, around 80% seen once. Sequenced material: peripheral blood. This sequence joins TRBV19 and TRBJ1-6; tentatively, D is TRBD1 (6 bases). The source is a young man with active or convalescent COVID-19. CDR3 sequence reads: CARRHIGGGSPLHF. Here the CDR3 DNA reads TGTGCCAGGAGACACATAGGGGGTGGTTCACCCCTCCACTTT.